The TCR beta chain described here comes from a study of blood T cell repertoires in COVID-19. Study in general: T cells, B-cell-depleted T cells, or PBMCs supplied cDNA or gDNA.

Residents of about 25 US areas, aged roughly 18 to 89 years, made up the participants. Allocation to cohorts depended on clinical history reported by the participants. Per the study methods: Amplification with reference gene primers provided the estimates of nucleated cell counts. Some clones are missing from TCRdb's copy, which holds only in-frame ones; the method was immunoSEQ multiplex PCR. D and trimming come from the DNA, and the V and J calls and clone size come from that table. The sample carries approximately 170,000 clones, 80% to 85% recorded once. CDR1 and CDR2 from the germline V gene are MNHEY and SVGAGI. The CDR3 runs 15 residues. With 1 base clipped from V and 5 bases from J, the junction kept 6 bases outside the gene matches.

This receptor was obtained from a woman aged 45-65 years who had recovered from COVID-19. The sequenced sample was PBMCs or T cells enriched from blood (not recorded which). This chain joins TRBV6-5 and TRBJ1-1, with 8 bases matching TRBD1. The CDR3 bases are TGTGCCAGCAGTTACTGGGGTACAGGGGGGACTGAAGCTTTCTTT. It is translated as CASSYWGTGGTEAFF.